This TCR beta chain came from a study of blood T cell repertoires in COVID-19. Overall study: From the United States, Italy and Spain came samples of acute and convalescent COVID-19.

Deletions cut 4 bases from V and 6 bases from J, with 13 bases between. CDR3 length equals 15 residues. CDR1 and CDR2 (germline): LNHDA, SQIVND (reference sequence). Assay: immunoSEQ multiplex PCR; the TCRdb copy retains only in-frame clones and omits some. Among approximately 210,000 clones listed, about 88% were seen once. Sequencing input: peripheral blood. This TCR was recovered from a middle-aged man with active or convalescent COVID-19. The chain has TRBV19 and TRBJ1-6, with a possible D match to TRBD1 (6 bases). In DNA form, the CDR3 reads TGTGCCAGTAGTACCCAGACAGGTGTTAATTCACCCCTCCACTTT. Translation: CASSTQTGVNSPLHF.